The 13 T cell receptor beta chains below come from one sample, sequenced in a study of OX40 agonist ivuxolimab in advanced cancers. Measured with immunoSEQ multiplex PCR; TCRdb has only the in-frame clones, and not every one. Here the sample spans under 85,000 clones, approximately 89% being singletons. This material consisted of CD4+ or CD8+ T cells sorted from blood, taken in a trial of the OX40 agonist ivuxolimab. Source of these receptors: an adult with an advanced solid tumor such as melanoma, head and neck, liver or kidney cancer.

This clone has a single count. For the CDR3, the DNA is TGCGCCAGCAGACTAGGAACAGGGGAAAACTACGAGCAGTACTTC. Protein sequence: CASRLGTGENYEQYF. This sequence joins TRBV5-1 and TRBJ2-7; 7 nucleotides match TRBD1. J lost 3 bases, V lost 5 bases, and 11 bases had no gene match. CDR1 SGHRS and CDR2 YFSETQ come from the germline V gene. The CDR3 sequence is 15 residues long.

Of note for this clone: Different DNA sequences within this sample yield the same CDR3. This sequence joins TRBV5-6 and TRBJ1-3, with 7 bases lining up with TRBD1. The CDR3 length is 18 residues. Germline V lookup: CDR1 SGHDT, CDR2 YYEEEE. V lost 3 bases and J lost 4; bases outside the gene matches: 16. The CDR3 protein is CASSSVPGQWTGGNTIYF. CDR3 coding DNA: TGTGCCAGCAGCTCCGTCCCGGGACAGTGGACTGGGGGAAACACCATATATTTT.

This chain joins TRBV5-1 and TRBJ1-5, with D possibly TRBD1 on 5 matching bases. Per germline, CDR1 SGHRS and CDR2 YFSETQ. CDR3 size: 14 residues. The V end lost 0 bases, the J end lost 3 bases, and 7 bases lay between the germline ends. The CDR3 protein is CASSLGQTNQPQHF. Here the CDR3 DNA reads TGCGCCAGCAGCTTGGGACAGACCAATCAGCCCCAGCATTTT.

The chain combines TRBV2 with TRBJ1-2; tentative D call: TRBD1 (5 bases). The V end lost 6 bases, the J end lost 5 bases, and 13 bases lay between the germline ends. In germline, CDR1 is SNHLY, CDR2 FYNNEI. This CDR3 has 13 amino acids. The CDR3 loop reads CASSVGAGYGYTF. In nucleotides, the CDR3 is TGTGCCAGCAGCGTAGGGGCGGGATATGGCTACACCTTC.

This chain connects TRBV5-6 to TRBJ1-6, with 7 bases lining up with TRBD1. Germline V gene lookup returns CDR1 SGHDT and CDR2 YYEEEE. The CDR3 is 16 amino acids. Trimming removed 0 bases from V and 8 bases from J; junction bases left unmatched: 8. The CDR3 DNA reads as TGTGCCAGCAGCTTGGATTCCGCCACAGGGGATTCACCCCTCCACTTT. Translating it yields CASSLDSATGDSPLHF.

The CDR3 DNA sequence: TGTGCCAGCAGATTAGTACAGGGTCTCGAGCAGTACTTC. As protein: CASRLVQGLEQYF. J is TRBJ2-7 and V is TRBV6-1; D may be TRBD1 (6 bases). The CDR3 runs 13 residues. The V and J ends lost 6 bases and 6 bases respectively, with 15 bases between them. Germline CDR1 is MNHNS and CDR2 is SASEGT.

V gene TRBV5-1 combines with J gene TRBJ1-4; D remains unclear. The CDR3 is 16 residues long. The V gene's germline CDR1 is SGHRS and CDR2 YFSETQ. Trimming removed 0 bases from V and 0 bases from J, with 9 bases in between. The CDR3 coding sequence is TGCGCCAGCAGCTTGGGACAAATTTCAACTAATGAAAAACTGTTTTTT. This codes for CASSLGQISTNEKLFF.

V usage is TRBV21-1 and J usage is TRBJ1-2. TRBV21-1 is annotated as a pseudogene. This CDR3 is built from 16 residues. CDR3 coding DNA: TGTGCCAGCAGCAAAGTGCGGCCGCTCTCTAACTATGGCTACACCTTC. It codes for CASSKVRPLSNYGYTF.

V gene TRBV7-2 combines with J gene TRBJ2-7; TRBD1 might be the D (6 bases). Germline CDR1 SGHTA, CDR2 FQGNSA. This CDR3 comprises 15 residues. Trimming left V 2 bases short and J 3 bases short, with 14 bases between. CDR3 sequence (DNA): TGTGCCAGCAGCTTAATCAGCACAGGGAACTACGAGCAGTACTTC. Protein sequence: CASSLISTGNYEQYF. The entire variable domain, with the rest obtained from reference TRBV7-2 and TRBJ2-7, is as follows: GAGVSQSPSNKVTEKGKDVELRCDPISGHTALYWYRQSLGQGLEFLIYFQGNSAPDKSGLPSDRFSAERTGGSVSTLTIQRTQQEDSAVYLCASSLISTGNYEQYFGPGTRLTVT.

The rearrangement uses TRBV5-4 and TRBJ1-1; TRBD1 might be the D (5 bases). CDR1 is SGHNT and CDR2 is YYREEE in the germline V gene (reference sequence). The CDR3 is 12 amino acids. Trimming took off 3 bases at V and 10 bases at J, with 13 bases between the two ends. CDR3 loop: CASSYRTSGAFF. In DNA, the CDR3 is TGTGCCAGCAGCTATCGGACAAGCGGAGCTTTCTTT.

The genes are TRBV5-4 and TRBJ1-2; D gene uncertain. V lost 0 bases and J 7 bases, leaving 10 bases between the germline ends. The germline CDR1 and CDR2 sequences are SGHNT and YYREEE (reference sequence). The CDR3 contains 13 residues. CDR3 sequence (DNA): TGTGCCAGCAGCTTGGCCCTCGGCGGTGGCTACACCTTC. Encoded protein: CASSLALGGGYTF.

This clone has only one observation. The gene calls are TRBV5-1 and TRBJ2-3; 8 positions match TRBD2. The ends lost 7 bases at V and 0 bases at J; junction bases unmatched: 19. CDR1 is SGHRS and CDR2 is YFSETQ in the germline V gene. CDR3 length: 19 amino acids. DNA of the CDR3: TGCGCCAGCTCCCTTCTCAACAGCGGGGGCGTTCTAAGCACAGATACGCAGTATTTT. Protein: CASSLLNSGGVLSTDTQYF.

The gene calls are TRBV6-5 and TRBJ2-5; unclear D gene. Between the trimmed V and J ends, which lost 6 bases and 1 base, there was a span of 15 bases. The CDR3 is made up of 15 amino acids. Germline V gene data show CDR1 as MNHEY and CDR2 as SVGAGI. The CDR3 coding sequence is TGTGCCAGCAGATCGGGCGGAATTATCCAAGAGACCCAGTACTTC. It translates to CASRSGGIIQETQYF.